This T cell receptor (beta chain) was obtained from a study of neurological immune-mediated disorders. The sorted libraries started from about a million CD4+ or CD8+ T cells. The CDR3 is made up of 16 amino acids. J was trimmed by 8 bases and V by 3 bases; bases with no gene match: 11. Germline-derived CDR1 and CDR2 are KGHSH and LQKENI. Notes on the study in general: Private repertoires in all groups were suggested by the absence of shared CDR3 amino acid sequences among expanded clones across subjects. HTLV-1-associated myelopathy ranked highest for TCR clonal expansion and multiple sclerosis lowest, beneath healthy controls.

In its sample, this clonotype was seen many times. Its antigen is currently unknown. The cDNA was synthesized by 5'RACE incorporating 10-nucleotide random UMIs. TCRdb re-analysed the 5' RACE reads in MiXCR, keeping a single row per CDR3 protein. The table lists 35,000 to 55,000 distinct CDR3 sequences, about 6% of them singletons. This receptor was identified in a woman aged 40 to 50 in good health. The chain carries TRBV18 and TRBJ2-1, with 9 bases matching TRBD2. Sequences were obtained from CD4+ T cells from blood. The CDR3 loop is CASSPPASGNLDEQFF. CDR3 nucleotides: TGTGCCAGCTCACCCCCGGCTAGCGGGAATCTGGATGAGCAGTTCTTC.